The 13 T cell receptor beta chains presented below share a single source sample, sequenced in a study of blood T cell repertoires in COVID-19 (TCRdb year 2020). The library relied on the immunoSEQ multiplex PCR assay. The clones in this table, taken by TCRdb from immuneACCESS, are in-frame only. Not every clone is retained; where verified, under half of the shortfall comes from an unresolved V gene, and the cause of the rest is unknown. This sample lists roughly 200,000 clones; 75% to 90% were detected once. The top ten clones comprise more than 5% of the sample. The sample consisted of PBMCs or T cells enriched from blood (not recorded which). The receptors derive from a man in his forties who had recovered from COVID-19.

V gene TRBV6-5 combines with J gene TRBJ1-2; D may be TRBD1 (6 bases). The CDR3 has 15 amino acids. V gave up 2 bases and J gave up 2 bases, with 12 bases separating them. CDR1 and CDR2 (germline): MNHEY, SVGAGI. This CDR3 is CASSYEGDLNYGYTF. CDR3 sequence (DNA): TGTGCCAGCAGTTACGAGGGGGACCTCAACTATGGCTACACCTTC.

The rearrangement uses TRBV18 and TRBJ1-1; D unclear. The V and J ends lost 0 bases and 6 bases respectively, with 11 bases between them. Looked up from germline, CDR1 is KGHSH and CDR2 is LQKENI. The CDR3 runs 14 residues. The CDR3 nucleotides read TGTGCCAGCTCACCACCGGTGAGGGCCTCTGAAGCTTTCTTT. Translating gives CASSPPVRASEAFF.

The chain carries TRBV11-2 and TRBJ2-7, with a weak D call TRBD2 (5 bases). Germline assignment: CDR1 SGHAT and CDR2 FQNNGV. This CDR3 contains 12 residues. Deletions cut 7 bases from V and 7 bases from J, with 14 bases between. The CDR3 sequence: CASTLGGLEQYF. The CDR3 coding sequence is TGTGCCAGCACCCTAGGTGGACTTGAGCAGTACTTC.

V is TRBV4-1 and J is TRBJ1-1; the match to TRBD1 covers 7 bases. The germline gives CDR1 MGHRA, CDR2 YSYEKL. This CDR3 has 13 amino acids. The V gene end was trimmed by 0 bases and the J gene end by 11 bases; junction bases not matched to a gene: 6. This chain's CDR3 is CASSQDRGGKAFF. The CDR3 nucleotides are TGCGCCAGCAGCCAAGATAGAGGGGGCAAGGCTTTCTTT.

As concerns this clone: This specimen includes other DNA sequences encoding the same CDR3. The V and J genes are TRBV9 and TRBJ2-1; D perhaps matches TRBD1 (5 bases). V lost 0 bases and J lost 7, with 5 bases in between. Germline V gene sequence: CDR1 SGDLS, CDR2 YYNGEE. The CDR3 loop spans 12 amino acids. CDR3 amino acids: CASSVEGNEQFF. CDR3 DNA sequence: TGTGCCAGCAGCGTAGAGGGGAATGAGCAGTTCTTC.

The chain uses TRBV19 and TRBJ2-2; tentative D call: TRBD1 (6 bases). The CDR3 covers 16 residues. Germline CDR1 and CDR2: LNHDA and SQIVND (reference sequence). V dropped 1 base and J dropped 3 bases, with 12 bases sitting between them. This CDR3 reads CASSIGGHPYTGELFF. In nucleotides, the CDR3 is TGTGCCAGTAGTATAGGGGGACACCCTTACACCGGGGAGCTGTTTTTT. Looking up the rest from reference TRBV19 and TRBJ2-2 gives the full variable domain: DGGITQSPKYLFRKEGQNVTLSCEQNLNHDAMYWYRQDPGQGLRLIYYSQIVNDFQKGDIAEGYSVSREKKESFPLTVTSAQKNPTAFYLCASSIGGHPYTGELFFGEGSRLTVL.

This sequence joins TRBV25-1 and TRBJ2-2; tentatively, D is TRBD1 (6 bases). This CDR3 is built from 16 residues. Germline assignment: CDR1 MGHDK and CDR2 SYGVNS. V dropped 3 bases and J dropped 3 bases, with 14 bases sitting between them. CDR3 protein: CASSDFRQAYTGELFF. In nucleotides, the CDR3 is TGTGCCAGCAGTGATTTTAGACAGGCGTACACCGGGGAGCTGTTTTTT.

The genes are TRBV11-2 and TRBJ2-3, with 9 bases fitting TRBD2. V lost 2 bases to trimming and J lost 5 bases; unmatched junction nucleotides: 8. The V gene's germline CDR1 is SGHAT and CDR2 FQNNGV. This CDR3 is 16 amino acids long. The CDR3 loop is CASSLQGAGGRDTQYF. CDR3 in DNA: TGTGCCAGCAGCTTACAAGGAGCGGGAGGTCGAGATACGCAGTATTTT.

The chain couples TRBV29-1 to TRBJ1-3, with 7 bases fitting TRBD1. V lost 6 bases to trimming and J lost 0 bases; unmatched junction nucleotides: 5. Germline assignment: CDR1 SQVTM and CDR2 ANQGSEA. The CDR3 has 14 amino acids. Here the CDR3 reads CSVATGISGNTIYF. The CDR3 coding sequence is TGCAGCGTCGCGACAGGGATCTCTGGAAACACCATATATTTT.

This clone was observed a handful of times. The J gene is TRBJ2-7, the V gene TRBV6-5; D is ambiguous. Trimming shortened V by 0 bases and J by 6 bases, and 12 bases separated the two germline ends. The CDR3 is 14 residues long. Germline-derived CDR1 and CDR2 are MNHEY and SVGAGI. The CDR3 bases are TGTGCCAGCAGTTACTCGATAGGCCCGGGCGAGCAGTACTTC. Residues: CASSYSIGPGEQYF.

V and J are TRBV11-2 and TRBJ2-2, with D tentatively TRBD2 (6 bases). The ends were cut back, 5 bases at V and 3 bases at J, with 19 bases in the middle. Germline CDR1 reads SGHAT; CDR2 reads FQNNGV. The CDR3 is 17 amino acids. Here the CDR3 reads CASSRPTSSEDTGELFF. CDR3 in DNA: TGTGCCAGCAGCCGACCCACTAGCTCAGAGGACACCGGGGAGCTGTTTTTT.

The CDR3 DNA reads as TGCGCCAGCAGCTTGGCTGCGGGCAACTTAGGCACTGAAGCTTTCTTT. Its protein product is CASSLAAGNLGTEAFF. This chain connects TRBV5-1 to TRBJ1-1; D is uncertain. The CDR3 length is 16 residues. V was shortened by 0 bases and J by 4 bases, with 16 bases between the two germline ends. CDR1 and CDR2 (germline): SGHRS, YFSETQ. Based on the CDR3 plus reference TRBV5-1 and TRBJ1-1, the full variable domain is KAGVTQTPRYLIKTRGQQVTLSCSPISGHRSVSWYQQTPGQGLQFLFEYFSETQRNKGNFPGRFSGRQFSNSRSEMNVSTLELGDSALYLCASSLAAGNLGTEAFFGQGTRLTVV.

The gene calls are TRBV10-3 and TRBJ2-5; 9 bases agree with TRBD2. Germline V gene lookup returns CDR1 ENHRY and CDR2 SYGVKD. The V gene end was trimmed by 10 bases and the J gene end by 0 bases; junction bases not matched to a gene: 12. The CDR3 runs to 16 residues. CDR3 amino acids: CATTSSSGGDQETQYF. The CDR3 bases are TGTGCCACCACCTCGAGTAGCGGGGGAGACCAAGAGACCCAGTACTTC.